What follows describes a single TCR beta chain. Its antigen remains unidentified. This record comes from a study of CD8 T cells in ankylosing spondylitis. Study-wide results and caveats: Prior literature has documented some motif variants in synovial fluid and blood from reactive arthritis. There was a TCR beta motif, made of eight highly homologous variants, that appeared characteristic of ankylosing spondylitis blood. As reported, disease-linked clones showed significant enrichment in matched ankylosing spondylitis synovial fluid.

Trimming left V 11 bases short and J 9 bases short, with 14 bases between. Looked up from germline, CDR1 is ENHRY and CDR2 is SYGVKD. The CDR3 spans 11 residues. Using quantitative 5'-RACE with molecular barcodes, the authors made TCR beta libraries. One entry per CDR3 protein, called by TCRdb with MiXCR from the 5' RACE reads. The data contain hundreds of thousands of distinct CDR3 sequences, roughly 15% of them seen just once; the ten biggest clones take up approximately 0.97%. Sequenced material: blood, either unsorted or a sorted T cell fraction (not recorded which). The sequence was collected from a male donor with ankylosing spondylitis. The chain employs TRBV10-3 and TRBJ1-3, with a weak D call TRBD1 (5 bases). The CDR3 region has the DNA TGTGCCGCTGGGGGAGGCACCACCATATATTTT. Amino acids: CAAGGGTTIYF.